This entry lists 20 T cell receptor beta chains sequenced from one sample in a study of blood T cell repertoires in COVID-19 (dated by TCRdb to the early 2020s). Libraries were made using the immunoSEQ multiplex PCR assay. TCRdb mirrors the immuneACCESS table, restricted to in-frame sequences. Some clones are absent from its copies; in checked studies, under half trace to an unresolved V gene, and the reason for the others is unknown. A total of approximately 30,000 clones appear in this sample, about 90% of them only once. About 4.9% of the sample comes from the top ten. The sequencing input was peripheral blood. The receptors derive from a human donor in a cohort sampled during active COVID-19.

This clone was seen only once. The gene calls are TRBV29-1 and TRBJ1-2, with a weak D call TRBD1 (6 bases). This CDR3 is 12 amino acids long. The germline V and J ends were trimmed by 4 bases and 2 bases, with 8 bases remaining between them. Germline values: CDR1 SQVTM, CDR2 ANQGSEA. In DNA, the CDR3 is TGCAGCGTTGGTAGGGGGAACTATGGCTACACCTTC. Translation: CSVGRGNYGYTF. Based on the CDR3 plus reference TRBV29-1 and TRBJ1-2, the full variable domain is SAVISQKPSRDICQRGTSLTIQCQVDSQVTMMFWYRQQPGQSLTLIATANQGSEATYESGFVIDKFPISRPNLTFSTLTVSNMSPEDSSIYLCSVGRGNYGYTFGSGTRLTVV.

The table lists this clone with a count of one. This chain joins TRBV6-5 and TRBJ1-4; D not certain. Trimming removed 1 base at V and 8 bases at J, with 8 bases between. CDR3 length equals 13 residues. Germline loops: CDR1 MNHEY, CDR2 SVGAGI. As DNA, the CDR3 is TGTGCCAGCAGTTACTTAGGAGGGGAAAAACTGTTTTTT. Amino acids: CASSYLGGEKLFF.

This clone has just one count. The chain employs TRBV11-3 and TRBJ2-3; D is perhaps TRBD2 (7 bases). The V gene lost 5 bases and the J gene lost 5 bases, with 26 bases spanning the gap. Germline V gives CDR1 SGHNT, CDR2 YENEEA. There are 18 residues in the CDR3. The CDR3 DNA follows: TGTGCCAGCAGCGGGGCGGCGGGGGCGAGAGTCGGGGTAGATACGCAGTATTTT. Translated: CASSGAAGARVGVDTQYF. Variable domain in full (rest from reference TRBV11-3 and TRBJ2-3): EAGVVQSPRYKIIEKKQPVAFWCNPISGHNTLYWYLQNLGQGPELLIRYENEEAVDDSQLPKDRFSAERLKGVDSTLKIQPAELGDSAVYLCASSGAAGARVGVDTQYFGPGTRLTVL.

V usage is TRBV11-2 and J usage is TRBJ2-1; TRBD1 might be the D (6 bases). This CDR3 spans 16 amino acids. The germline CDR1 and CDR2 sequences are SGHAT and FQNNGV. The ends were cut back, 3 bases at V and 2 bases at J, with 14 bases in the middle. DNA for the CDR3: TGTGCCAGCAGCTTTTTTCAGGGGAGCGCCTACAATGAGCAGTTCTTC. Amino acids: CASSFFQGSAYNEQFF. The variable domain in full, completed from reference TRBV11-2 and TRBJ2-1, reads EAGVAQSPRYKIIEKRQSVAFWCNPISGHATLYWYQQILGQGPKLLIQFQNNGVVDDSQLPKDRFSAERLKGVDSTLKIQPAKLEDSAVYLCASSFFQGSAYNEQFFGPGTRLTVL.

The V gene is TRBV11-2, the J gene TRBJ1-2, with D perhaps matching TRBD1 (6 bases). Germline V CDR1 and CDR2: SGHAT, FQNNGV. The V end was cut by 1 base, the J end by 1 base, with 7 bases between. This CDR3 contains 14 residues. The CDR3 DNA follows: TGTGCCAGCAGCTTAGGGGACATTAACTATGGCTACACCTTC. Its protein is CASSLGDINYGYTF.

The J gene is TRBJ2-1, the V gene TRBV18; D may be TRBD2 (5 bases). Per germline, CDR1 KGHSH and CDR2 LQKENI. The CDR3 runs 16 residues. V was cut by 2 bases and J by 3 bases, with 14 bases left in between. The CDR3 DNA follows: TGTGCCAGCTCACCAATACCGGGGATGTACTACAATGAGCAGTTCTTC. Translating it yields CASSPIPGMYYNEQFF.

The gene calls are TRBV2 and TRBJ1-3; D is uncertain. With 6 bases removed from V and 4 bases from J, the gap between germline ends came to 7 bases. There are 12 residues in the CDR3. Germline lookup yields CDR1 SNHLY and CDR2 FYNNEI. The CDR3 sequence: CASRVQGNTIYF. The CDR3 region has the DNA TGTGCCAGCAGGGTACAGGGAAACACCATATATTTT.

The chain employs TRBV11-2 and TRBJ1-4; 7 positions match TRBD1. This CDR3 has 16 residues. V gave up 1 base and J gave up 4 bases; unmatched junction bases: 6. CDR1 and CDR2 from the germline V gene are SGHAT and FQNNGV. This chain's CDR3 is CASSLGKDRYNEKLFF. CDR3 coding DNA: TGTGCCAGCAGCTTAGGCAAGGACAGGTATAATGAAAAACTGTTTTTT.

The genes are TRBV19 and TRBJ1-1; no firm D call. V shed 1 base and J shed 0 bases, with 9 bases lying between them. Germline CDR1 LNHDA, CDR2 SQIVND (reference sequence). The CDR3 is 15 amino acids. Here the CDR3 DNA reads TGTGCCAGTAGTATAGGGCTGAACATGAACACTGAAGCTTTCTTT. Protein: CASSIGLNMNTEAFF.

This CDR3 is CASSLEAGGRETQYF. DNA of the CDR3: TGCGCCAGCAGCTTGGAGGCAGGTGGGAGGGAGACCCAGTACTTC. The chain recombines TRBV5-1 with TRBJ2-5; possibly TRBD2 for D (6 bases). Germline CDR1 and CDR2: SGHRS and YFSETQ. This CDR3 has 15 amino acids. V was cut by 0 bases and J by 5 bases, with 14 bases left in between.

The V call is TRBV27, the J call TRBJ2-7, with TRBD2 identical over 11 bases. V lost 7 bases and J lost 3; bases outside the gene matches: 5. Germline V gene lookup returns CDR1 MNHEY and CDR2 SMNVEV (reference sequence). CDR3 length: 14 amino acids. CDR3 region: CASMGTSGNYEQYV. The CDR3 coding sequence is TGTGCCAGCATGGGGACTAGCGGAAACTACGAGCAGTACGTC.

This chain uses TRBV11-2 with TRBJ2-1; a possible D gene is TRBD1 (5 bases). Trimming left V 6 bases short and J 8 bases short, with 11 bases between. Germline CDR1 and CDR2: SGHAT and FQNNGV. The CDR3 extends over 12 amino acids. The CDR3 loop is CASRLQTDEQFF. CDR3 nucleotide sequence: TGTGCCAGCAGACTACAGACAGATGAGCAGTTCTTC.

The table lists this clone with a count of one. V usage is TRBV7-2 and J usage is TRBJ1-2; tentative D call: TRBD1 (5 bases). This CDR3 is built from 14 residues. CDR1 is SGHTA, CDR2 FQGNSA, per germline. Trimming took 1 base from V and 4 from J, leaving 10 bases between them. The CDR3 DNA sequence: TGTGCCAGCAGCTTAGTAACGGACACCTATGGCTACACCTTC. Its protein product is CASSLVTDTYGYTF.

The V and J genes are TRBV6-5 and TRBJ1-1; D unresolved. CDR3 length: 13 residues. V dropped 10 bases and J dropped 1 base, with 13 bases sitting between them. The germline V gene has CDR1 MNHEY and CDR2 SVGAGI. This CDR3 reads CATYPVPNTEAFF. The CDR3 nucleotides read TGTGCCACCTACCCGGTACCGAACACTGAAGCTTTCTTT.

This chain connects TRBV5-1 to TRBJ2-2, with 9 bases identical to TRBD1. The CDR3 consists of 13 residues. Germline V gene sequence: CDR1 SGHRS, CDR2 YFSETQ. V trimming: 10 bases; J trimming: 6 bases; junction bases outside the gene matches: 7. The CDR3 nucleotides read TGCGCCCCGGGACAGGGAGGGTCCGGGGAGCTGTTTTTT. This gives the protein CAPGQGGSGELFF.

V and J are TRBV10-3 and TRBJ1-2; TRBD1 is a possible D gene (6 bases). Germline CDR1 reads ENHRY; CDR2 reads SYGVKD. CDR3 size: 15 residues. Trimming stripped 2 bases from V and 8 bases from J, with 18 bases between. CDR3 nucleotides: TGTGCCATCAGTGAGACGACAGGATTAGTTAGCGGCTACACCTTC. Encoded protein: CAISETTGLVSGYTF.

The chain has TRBV5-4 and TRBJ1-1; D perhaps matches TRBD1 (5 bases). The V gene's germline CDR1 is SGHNT and CDR2 YYREEE (reference sequence). CDR3 length equals 15 residues. Trimming removed 3 bases from V and 5 bases from J, with 17 bases in between. CDR3 in amino acids: CASSSRGEGRTEAFF. The CDR3 DNA reads as TGTGCCAGCAGCTCGAGAGGGGAGGGGCGAACTGAAGCTTTCTTT.

The CDR3 DNA reads as TGTGCCAGCAGTTGGGGACTAGCGGGAGAAGGCTCCTACAATGAGCAGTTCTTC. Translated: CASSWGLAGEGSYNEQFF. V and J are TRBV14 and TRBJ2-1, with 14 bases fitting TRBD2. Per germline, CDR1 SGHDN and CDR2 FVKESK. CDR3 length equals 18 residues. Trimming cost V 6 bases and J 0 bases; bases outside gene matches: 7.

This chain uses TRBV6-1 with TRBJ2-2; a possible D gene is TRBD1 (6 bases). Trimming removed 2 bases from V and 5 bases from J, with 6 bases in between. The germline V gene encodes CDR1 MNHNS and CDR2 SASEGT. The CDR3 is 13 amino acids. The CDR3 here is CASSEQGTGELFF. CDR3 coding DNA: TGTGCCAGCAGTGAACAGGGGACCGGGGAGCTGTTTTTT.

The sample holds a few counts of this clone. The chain carries TRBV19 and TRBJ1-3; D gene uncertain. Germline CDR1 and CDR2: LNHDA and SQIVND (reference sequence). The V end was cut by 2 bases, the J end by 4 bases, with 9 bases between. This CDR3 region has 14 residues. CDR3 coding DNA: TGTGCCAGTAGTATACCGGGATCCGGAAACACCATATATTTT. Translating it yields CASSIPGSGNTIYF.